This is a list of T cell receptor beta chains from one sample in a study of shared clonotypes between healthy human individuals. Only in-frame clones appear in the TCRdb table, and some are missing; sequencing was by immunoSEQ multiplex PCR. The table lists 450,000 to 700,000 clones, 95% of them singletons. Sequencing was done on a sample of naive CD8+ T cells sorted from blood. The receptors here all came from a woman younger than 45 in good health. The CDR3 runs from the conserved cysteine through the conserved F or W. A D gene is named only where the DNA matches it firmly. Clone size appears in some rows only: once, few, many, or a class for an expanded clone.

TRBV5-1	-	TRBJ2-1	-	TGCGCCAGCAGCTTGACCCGAACACCTAGCTCCTACAATGAGCAGTTCTTC	CASSLTRTPSSYNEQFF
TRBV9	once	TRBJ2-3	-	TGTGCCAGCAGCGTAGGCGGAACTACGACAGATACGCAGTATTTT	CASSVGGTTTDTQYF
TRBV28	-	TRBJ2-1	-	TGTGCCAGCAGTGCCCCAGGGGGGAACTCCTACAATGAGCAGTTCTTC	CASSAPGGNSYNEQFF
TRBV6-5	once	TRBJ1-4	-	TGTGCCAGCAGTTACCTAGGAACAACTAATGAAAAACTGTTTTTT	CASSYLGTTNEKLFF
TRBV5-1	once	TRBJ2-7	-	TGCGCCAGCAGCTTGGAATTGGCTAGCCTAGCCTACGAGCAGTACTTC	CASSLELASLAYEQYF
TRBV2	-	TRBJ2-7	-	TGTGCCAGCACAGCGGAGTCCTACGAGCAGTACTTC	CASTAESYEQYF
TRBV6-5	-	TRBJ2-2	-	TGTGCCAGCAGCTATCTTCGGCGCACCGGGGAGCTGTTTTTT	CASSYLRRTGELFF
TRBV7-9	-	TRBJ2-2	TRBD2	TGTGCCAGCAGCAGAAGCGGGAGCCCCGGGGAGCTGTTTTTT	CASSRSGSPGELFF
TRBV6-5	-	TRBJ2-5	TRBD2	TGTGCCACCATTAGCGGGAGCGGGGCCCAGTACTTC	CATISGSGAQYF
TRBV29-1	once	TRBJ1-2	-	TGCAGCGTTGAGGGAGGGCAGGCCTATGGCTACACCTTC	CSVEGGQAYGYTF
TRBV19	-	TRBJ2-3	TRBD2	TGTGCCAGTCAATCGAGACTAGCGGGAGTAGATACGCAGTATTTT	CASQSRLAGVDTQYF
TRBV6-1	once	TRBJ2-7	TRBD1	TGTGCCAGCCGATATCCGTCGACAGGGGTTTACGAGCAGTACTTC	CASRYPSTGVYEQYF
TRBV28	-	TRBJ2-2	-	TGTGCCAGCAGTTTCGGCCCCGGGGAGCTGTTTTTT	CASSFGPGELFF
TRBV4-1	-	TRBJ2-1	TRBD2	TGCGCCAGCAGCTCATTGGGACTAGGCGCGAATGAGCAGTTCTTC	CASSSLGLGANEQFF
TRBV2	-	TRBJ2-5	-	TGTGCCAGCAGAATTGACCAAGAGACCCAGTACTTC	CASRIDQETQYF
TRBV9	once	TRBJ1-2	-	TGTGCCAGCAGCGTAGGGGGCTATGGCTACACCTTC	CASSVGGYGYTF
TRBV27	-	TRBJ1-1	TRBD1	TGTGCCAGCAGTGCGACAGGGGGCCTCATGAACACTGAAGCTTTCTTT	CASSATGGLMNTEAFF
TRBV7-6	-	TRBJ2-1	-	TGTGCCAGCAGCTTTGCGAACAATGAGCAGTTCTTC	CASSFANNEQFF
TRBV13	-	TRBJ2-2	-	TGTGCCAGCAGCACCGGACTTATTACGAACACCGGGGAGCTGTTTTTT	CASSTGLITNTGELFF
TRBV27	-	TRBJ1-5	TRBD1	TGTGCCAGCAGGGACAGGGGTGGCAATCAGCCCCAGCATTTT	CASRDRGGNQPQHF
TRBV15	-	TRBJ2-2	-	TGTGCCACCAGCAGAGCCTCAAGGTATGGGTCGGTATACGACACCGGGGAGCTGTTTTTT	CATSRASRYGSVYDTGELFF
TRBV19	-	TRBJ2-1	-	TGTGCCAGTAGTATCCCTCCCGATAGGTCCTACAATGAGCAGTTCTTC	CASSIPPDRSYNEQFF
TRBV5-1	-	TRBJ2-7	TRBD1	TGCGCCAGCAGCCCAGAGGGACAGGGCTCCTACGAGCAGTACTTC	CASSPEGQGSYEQYF
TRBV5-4	-	TRBJ2-1	-	TGTGCCAGCACCCCGGGCGGCAATGAGCAGTTCTTC	CASTPGGNEQFF
TRBV10-2	-	TRBJ2-3	-	TGCGCCAGCAGTGAGAGGTTCGGGGGCAGCACAGATACGCAGTATTTT	CASSERFGGSTDTQYF
TRBV2	once	TRBJ1-1	-	TGTGCCAGCAGTCCCAGGGCGTACACTGAAGCTTTCTTT	CASSPRAYTEAFF
TRBV7-2	-	TRBJ2-3	TRBD2	TGTGCCAGCAGCCTAATAGCGGGGAGCACAGATACGCAGTATTTT	CASSLIAGSTDTQYF